These 15 T cell receptor beta chains share one sample of origin, sequenced in a study of blood T cell repertoires in COVID-19 (dated by TCRdb to about 2020). Receptors were amplified or captured by the immunoSEQ multiplex PCR assay. The table was pulled from immuneACCESS by TCRdb, which kept in-frame rearrangements only. Such tables lose some clones; where checked, under half of the loss comes from unresolved V genes, and the rest has no known cause. In all, the sample holds some 250,000 clones, and 88% of those were seen once. The ten biggest clones cover roughly 0.8% of the sample. Sequencing input: peripheral blood. The receptors derive from a woman in her twenties or thirties with acute or convalescent COVID-19.

J is TRBJ2-7 and V is TRBV25-1, with a weak D call TRBD2 (6 bases). The germline gives CDR1 MGHDK, CDR2 SYGVNS. The germline V and J ends were trimmed by 2 bases and 7 bases, with 18 bases remaining between them. There are 15 residues in the CDR3. CDR3 bases: TGTGCCAGCAGTGAACTGTTGCGGGAACTGGGTGAGCAGTACTTC. It encodes CASSELLRELGEQYF.

The chain uses TRBV2 and TRBJ2-5; 7 nucleotides match TRBD1. The J segment lost 2 bases and the V segment lost 9 bases, leaving 0 bases of the junction unmatched. CDR3 size: 11 residues. The germline V gene encodes CDR1 SNHLY and CDR2 FYNNEI. This CDR3 reads CARGQQETQYF. CDR3 nucleotides: TGTGCCAGGGGACAGCAAGAGACCCAGTACTTC.

This chain uses TRBV5-1 with TRBJ2-3; weak D call: TRBD2 (6 bases). CDR3 length: 15 residues. With 1 base removed from V and 2 bases from J, the gap between germline ends came to 11 bases. The V gene's germline CDR1 is SGHRS and CDR2 YFSETQ. Written as DNA, the CDR3 is TGCGCCAGCAGCTTGTTGGGGGAGGTCACAGATACGCAGTATTTT. Amino acid sequence: CASSLLGEVTDTQYF.

The rearrangement joins TRBV30 to TRBJ2-5; 10 bases fit TRBD1. Germline V CDR1 and CDR2: GTSNPN, SVGIG (reference sequence). The ends lost 1 base at V and 2 bases at J; junction bases unmatched: 4. The CDR3 length is 15 residues. CDR3 nucleotides: TGTGCCTGGAGTGGGGACAGGGGCGGGCAAGAGACCCAGTACTTC. This gives the protein CAWSGDRGGQETQYF.

This clone was found once. The chain has TRBV5-4 and TRBJ1-2, with 10 bases matching TRBD1. Germline CDR1 and CDR2: SGHNT and YYREEE (reference sequence). The junction had 2 bases not matched to a gene; V was cut back by 3 bases and J by 3 bases. The CDR3 has 14 residues. The CDR3: CASSSTGGDYGYTF. CDR3 nucleotide sequence: TGTGCCAGCAGCTCGACAGGGGGCGACTATGGCTACACCTTC.

V gene TRBV5-1 combines with J gene TRBJ2-3; D is possibly TRBD1 (6 bases). The CDR3 has 17 residues. V lost 0 bases and J 2 bases, leaving 16 bases between the germline ends. Germline V gene lookup returns CDR1 SGHRS and CDR2 YFSETQ. The CDR3 reads CASSLAENRATTDTQYF. CDR3 DNA: TGCGCCAGCAGCTTGGCCGAAAACAGGGCTACCACAGATACGCAGTATTTT.

The rearrangement links TRBV4-1 to TRBJ2-1, with TRBD2 identical over 12 bases. CDR3 size: 17 residues. The V and J ends lost 0 bases and 7 bases, in that order; junction bases with no gene match: 7. Germline assignment: CDR1 MGHRA and CDR2 YSYEKL. The DNA of the CDR3 is TGCGCCAGCAGCCAAGACCACCTAGCGGGAGGGCCGAATGAGCAGTTCTTC. Translating it yields CASSQDHLAGGPNEQFF.

V usage is TRBV7-6 and J usage is TRBJ2-3; D might be TRBD2 (5 bases). Germline values: CDR1 SGHVS, CDR2 FNYEAQ. This CDR3 has 14 amino acids. V lost 3 bases to trimming and J lost 0 bases, with 7 bases between them. For the CDR3, the DNA is TGTGCCAGCAGCTTGGGAGTAAGCACAGATACGCAGTATTTT. The encoded protein is CASSLGVSTDTQYF. Using reference TRBV7-6 and TRBJ2-3 for the parts outside the CDR3, the full variable domain is GAGVSQSPRYKVTKRGQDVALRCDPISGHVSLYWYRQALGQGPEFLTYFNYEAQQDKSGLPNDRFSAERPEGSISTLTIQRTEQRDSAMYRCASSLGVSTDTQYFGPGTRLTVL.

The chain joins TRBV5-4 to TRBJ2-7; 12 nucleotides match TRBD2. The germline CDR1 and CDR2 sequences are SGHNT and YYREEE (reference sequence). Germline trimming cut 4 bases from V and 7 bases from J; bases unmatched to any gene: 12. CDR3 length equals 16 residues. The CDR3 loop reads CASSLGLAGLRSEQYF. CDR3 DNA sequence: TGTGCCAGCAGCCTGGGACTAGCGGGCCTCAGATCGGAGCAGTACTTC.

V gene TRBV19 combines with J gene TRBJ2-5, with 7 bases aligning to TRBD1. V lost 4 bases and J lost 5; bases outside the gene matches: 7. The CDR3 is 14 amino acids. The germline V gene encodes CDR1 LNHDA and CDR2 SQIVND (reference sequence). The CDR3 is CASSNPVRGETQYF. CDR3 bases: TGTGCCAGTAGTAACCCGGTCAGGGGGGAGACCCAGTACTTC. The variable domain in full, completed from reference TRBV19 and TRBJ2-5, reads DGGITQSPKYLFRKEGQNVTLSCEQNLNHDAMYWYRQDPGQGLRLIYYSQIVNDFQKGDIAEGYSVSREKKESFPLTVTSAQKNPTAFYLCASSNPVRGETQYFGPGTRLLVL.

The chain uses TRBV4-3 and TRBJ2-3; unclear D gene. The CDR3 sequence is 14 residues long. In germline, CDR1 is LGHNA, CDR2 YSLEER. Trimming took 1 base from V and 6 from J, leaving 11 bases between them. As DNA, the CDR3 is TGCGCCAGCAGCCAAGGAAACAGAGTGGATACGCAGTATTTT. This gives the protein CASSQGNRVDTQYF.

This chain connects TRBV6-5 to TRBJ1-2, with 9 bases that match TRBD1. Germline CDR1 is MNHEY and CDR2 is SVGAGI. Trimming took 0 bases from V and 5 from J; bases not matched to a gene: 7. The CDR3 totals 16 residues. The CDR3 here is CASSYSGTGLEYGYTF. DNA of the CDR3: TGTGCCAGCAGTTACTCCGGGACAGGGCTCGAGTATGGCTACACCTTC.

The rearrangement joins TRBV6-1 to TRBJ2-7, with 7 bases fitting TRBD2. Germline CDR1 and CDR2: MNHNS and SASEGT. The CDR3 has 14 residues. Trimming at V came to 5 bases and at J to 5 bases, leaving 9 bases not matched to a gene. The CDR3 loop reads CASSWVGREDEQYF. CDR3 nucleotide sequence: TGTGCCAGCAGTTGGGTAGGTCGGGAGGACGAGCAGTACTTC.

The rearrangement links TRBV15 to TRBJ2-3, with 10 bases aligning to TRBD2. V gave up 2 bases and J gave up 4 bases; unmatched junction bases: 3. The germline V gene encodes CDR1 LNHNV and CDR2 YYDKDF (reference sequence). The CDR3 length is 15 residues. DNA of the CDR3: TGTGCCACCAGCAGACTAGCGGGAGTGTCAGATACGCAGTATTTT. This codes for CATSRLAGVSDTQYF.

In nucleotides, the CDR3 is TGTGCCAGTACACGGCGCAGCGGGGTCTATGGCTACACCTTC. Protein sequence: CASTRRSGVYGYTF. The rearrangement joins TRBV27 to TRBJ1-2; no clear D. The CDR3 extends over 14 amino acids. Germline loops: CDR1 MNHEY, CDR2 SMNVEV (reference sequence). Deletions cut 9 bases from V and 4 bases from J, with 18 bases between.